The 7 T cell receptor beta chains reported below all come from one sample, sequenced in a study of cytomegalovirus exposure and HLA in healthy donors (dated by TCRdb to about 2017). Receptor libraries were prepared by the immunoSEQ multiplex PCR assay. The multiplex PCR relied on a mix of 60 forward primers for TCR Vbeta segments and 13 reverse primers for TCR Jbeta segments. The immuneACCESS repertoire file appears here via TCRdb, limited to in-frame rearrangements. These files lack a portion of the clones; in checked studies, under half of the deficit traces to unresolved V genes, and the cause of the others is not known. This sample lists about 98,000 clones; roughly 80% were detected once. The ten top clones hold approximately 15% of the sample. Sequencing input: PBMCs. The receptors here all came from a man aged 60-69 years in good health and CMV-seropositive.

The chain uses TRBV27 and TRBJ2-7; weak D call: TRBD1 (5 bases). V shed 0 bases and J shed 4 bases, with 13 bases lying between them. CDR1 MNHEY and CDR2 SMNVEV come from the germline V gene (reference sequence). CDR3 size: 15 residues. CDR3 residues: CASSLSVGVGYEQYF. The CDR3 coding sequence is TGTGCCAGCAGTTTATCGGTAGGGGTAGGGTACGAGCAGTACTTC.

The rearrangement links TRBV6-1 to TRBJ2-7; possible D gene TRBD1, 6 bases. V was clipped by 2 bases and J by 3 bases, with 17 bases between them. From germline, CDR1 is MNHNS and CDR2 SASEGT. CDR3 length equals 16 residues. CDR3 loop: CASSETPGHRFYEQYF. For the CDR3, the DNA is TGTGCCAGCAGTGAAACGCCGGGACATCGGTTCTACGAGCAGTACTTC.

The genes are TRBV7-9 and TRBJ2-3; D is possibly TRBD1 (5 bases). The V gene's germline CDR1 is SEHNR and CDR2 FQNEAQ (reference sequence). Trimming removed 1 base from V and 1 base from J, with 6 bases in between. CDR3 length: 14 residues. In nucleotides, the CDR3 is TGTGCCAGCAGCTTAGAAGGGGGCACAGATACGCAGTATTTT. It codes for CASSLEGGTDTQYF.

For this clone: Other nucleotide sequences from this sample produce the same CDR3. The chain links TRBV19 to TRBJ2-3; D is undetermined. This CDR3 contains 12 residues. CDR1 LNHDA and CDR2 SQIVND come from the germline V gene (reference sequence). V was shortened by 5 bases and J by 7 bases, with 10 bases between the two germline ends. The CDR3 DNA sequence: TGTGCCAGTAGTCTCGACTCATATACGCAGTATTTT. Its translation is CASSLDSYTQYF.

V gene TRBV20-1 combines with J gene TRBJ1-1; D is possibly TRBD1 (5 bases). The V gene's germline CDR1 is DFQATT and CDR2 SNEGSKA (reference sequence). The V end was cut by 0 bases, the J end by 10 bases, with 9 bases between. This CDR3 has 11 residues. CDR3 amino acids: CSAREGQGAFF. The CDR3 DNA reads as TGCAGTGCTAGAGAGGGCCAGGGAGCTTTCTTT.

This clone was observed a handful of times. At one end the junction does not follow the germline gene, possibly because of a read error. V is TRBV7-9 and J is TRBJ2-5; TRBD2 might be the D (5 bases). This CDR3 region has 15 residues. Per germline, CDR1 SEHNR and CDR2 FQNEAQ (reference sequence). DNA for the CDR3: TGTTCCAGCAGCTTATACGGAGGCCTTCAAGAGACCCAGTACTTC. Residues: CSSSLYGGLQETQYF.

The chain combines TRBV4-2 with TRBJ1-1; the D is unclear. Trimming took 0 bases from V and 0 from J, leaving 11 bases between them. CDR1 is LGHNA and CDR2 is YNFKEQ in the germline V gene. CDR3 size: 16 residues. Here the CDR3 reads CASSQEVAGLNTEAFF. The CDR3 nucleotides are TGTGCCAGCAGCCAAGAAGTAGCGGGGTTGAACACTGAAGCTTTCTTT.